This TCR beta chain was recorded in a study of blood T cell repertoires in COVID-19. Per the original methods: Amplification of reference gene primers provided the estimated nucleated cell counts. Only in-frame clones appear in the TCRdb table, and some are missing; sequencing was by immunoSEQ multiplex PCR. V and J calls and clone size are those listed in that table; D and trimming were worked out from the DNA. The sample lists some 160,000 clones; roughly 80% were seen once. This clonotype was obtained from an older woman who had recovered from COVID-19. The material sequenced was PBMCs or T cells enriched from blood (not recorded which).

The CDR3 coding sequence is TGTGCCAGCAGAGACCCTCTAGTTATGTACCAAGAGACCCAGTACTTC. Residues: CASRDPLVMYQETQYF. The rearrangement uses TRBV6-6 and TRBJ2-5, with no clear D. Per the germline V gene, CDR1 is MNHNY and CDR2 is SVGAGI (reference sequence). V lost 6 bases and J lost 0, with 17 bases in between. CDR3 length equals 16 residues.